These 30 T cell receptor beta chains share one sample of origin, sequenced in a study of long-term antiretroviral therapy in people with HIV (dated by TCRdb to between 2021 and 2022). The immunoSEQ hsTCRB v3.0 assay was used at survey level resolution to sequence the TRB variable region. In TCRdb, the immuneACCESS table is reduced to in-frame sequences with V and J assigned. These tables do not hold every clone; where another copy was compared, an unresolved V gene accounts for under half, and the others remain unexplained. Present in this sample are under 30,000 clones, around 80% of which were seen just once. Roughly 5.6% of the sample is taken by the ten largest. The sample was unsorted PBMCs, taken 3 years after starting antiretroviral therapy. The receptors stem from a man aged 18 to 29 with HIV.

The CDR3 bases are TGTGCCAGCAGCGTAAGGGCCTCGACCGGCTACACCTTC. Amino acid sequence: CASSVRASTGYTF. V gene TRBV9 combines with J gene TRBJ1-2; D not certain. Trimming cost V 1 base and J 8 bases, with 12 bases left between them. Per the germline V gene, CDR1 is SGDLS and CDR2 is YYNGEE. The CDR3 is 13 residues long.

The rearrangement uses TRBV13 and TRBJ2-3; 10 nucleotides agree with TRBD1. After removal of 4 bases from V and 1 base from J, the junction contained 8 bases not matched to a gene. This CDR3 spans 17 amino acids. The germline V gene encodes CDR1 PRHDT and CDR2 FYEKMQ (reference sequence). Here the CDR3 reads CASSSSGQGIGTDTQYF. CDR3 DNA sequence: TGTGCCAGCAGCTCGTCGGGACAGGGGATCGGCACAGATACGCAGTATTTT.

The rearrangement joins TRBV11-2 to TRBJ2-7, with no clear D. With 3 bases removed from V and 1 base from J, the gap between germline ends came to 7 bases. The CDR3 sequence is 13 residues long. Germline V gives CDR1 SGHAT, CDR2 FQNNGV. The CDR3 region has the DNA TGTGCCAGCAGCTTCCCGGCGTCCTACGAGCAGTACTTC. It encodes CASSFPASYEQYF.

The CDR3 coding sequence is TGTGCCAGCAGTTTAGCGCCCCTTGTGGACAATGAGCAGTTCTTC. It is translated as CASSLAPLVDNEQFF. This sequence joins TRBV28 and TRBJ2-1; D is ambiguous. Trimming stripped 2 bases from V and 5 bases from J, with 13 bases between. CDR1 is MDHEN and CDR2 is SYDVKM in the germline V gene. The CDR3 spans 15 residues.

The chain has TRBV6-5 and TRBJ2-2; D gene unclear. From germline, CDR1 is MNHEY and CDR2 SVGAGI. The CDR3 loop spans 12 amino acids. The V gene lost 0 bases and the J gene lost 7 bases, with 3 bases spanning the gap. CDR3 in amino acids: CASSYSNGELFF. The CDR3 bases are TGTGCCAGCAGTTACTCGAACGGGGAGCTGTTTTTT.

The rearrangement links TRBV28 to TRBJ1-2; a possible D gene is TRBD1 (6 bases). Germline CDR1 reads MDHEN; CDR2 reads SYDVKM. The CDR3 has 13 residues. Trimming took off 3 bases at V and 4 bases at J, with 9 bases between the two ends. The CDR3 DNA sequence: TGTGCCAGCAGTTTGACAGGAACCTATGGCTACACCTTC. As protein: CASSLTGTYGYTF.

The chain joins TRBV19 to TRBJ1-5; D may be TRBD1 (6 bases). This CDR3 contains 12 residues. CDR1 is LNHDA, CDR2 SQIVND, per germline (reference sequence). Trimming shortened V by 7 bases and J by 6 bases, and 10 bases separated the two germline ends. The CDR3 loop reads CASTGEFQPQHF. Written as DNA, the CDR3 is TGTGCCAGTACAGGGGAGTTTCAGCCCCAGCATTTT. The whole variable domain, filled in from reference TRBV19 and TRBJ1-5, reads DGGITQSPKYLFRKEGQNVTLSCEQNLNHDAMYWYRQDPGQGLRLIYYSQIVNDFQKGDIAEGYSVSREKKESFPLTVTSAQKNPTAFYLCASTGEFQPQHFGDGTRLSIL.

V gene TRBV28 combines with J gene TRBJ2-7, with 7 bases that match TRBD1. Germline CDR1 and CDR2: MDHEN and SYDVKM. The CDR3 length is 13 residues. Trimming at V came to 6 bases and at J to 5 bases, leaving 7 bases not matched to a gene. CDR3 in DNA: TGTGCCAGCAGCCAAGGACAGGTGAACGAGCAGTACTTC. It translates to CASSQGQVNEQYF. The whole variable domain, filled in from reference TRBV28 and TRBJ2-7, reads DVKVTQSSRYLVKRTGEKVFLECVQDMDHENMFWYRQDPGLGLRLIYFSYDVKMKEKGDIPEGYSVSREKKERFSLILESASTNQTSMYLCASSQGQVNEQYFGPGTRLTVT.

The gene calls are TRBV28 and TRBJ1-2; 7 nucleotides line up with TRBD1. Germline CDR1 MDHEN, CDR2 SYDVKM. This CDR3 spans 13 amino acids. V was pared by 9 bases and J by 5 bases, with 9 bases of the junction left unmatched. The CDR3: CASVPTGPYGYTF. The CDR3 DNA is TGTGCCAGTGTCCCGACAGGGCCGTATGGCTACACCTTC.

The rearrangement joins TRBV5-1 to TRBJ2-7; TRBD2 is a possible D gene (6 bases). Germline CDR1 SGHRS, CDR2 YFSETQ. Between the trimmed V and J ends, which lost 1 base and 3 bases, there was a span of 11 bases. The CDR3 contains 14 residues. The CDR3: CASSLFAGNYEQYF. The CDR3 bases are TGCGCCAGCAGCTTGTTCGCGGGGAACTACGAGCAGTACTTC.

The gene calls are TRBV7-6 and TRBJ1-1; D remains unclear. This CDR3 region has 13 residues. Germline loops: CDR1 SGHVS, CDR2 FNYEAQ. V was clipped by 1 base and J by 2 bases, with 5 bases between them. CDR3 sequence: CASSLEKNTEAFF. CDR3 in DNA: TGTGCCAGCAGCTTAGAGAAAAACACTGAAGCTTTCTTT.

This clone showed up just a few times. CDR3 DNA sequence: TGTGCCAGCAGCTCGACAGGGTATGAAAAACTGTTTTTT. This translates into CASSSTGYEKLFF. The chain is built from TRBV7-9 and TRBJ1-4; 7 nucleotides align to TRBD1. J was trimmed by 6 bases and V by 4 bases; bases with no gene match: 2. Germline V lookup: CDR1 SEHNR, CDR2 FQNEAQ (reference sequence). The CDR3 contains 13 residues.

This sequence joins TRBV7-9 and TRBJ1-2; D might be TRBD1 (5 bases). The CDR3 is 15 amino acids. V was trimmed by 2 bases and J by 5 bases, leaving 15 bases between them. Per the germline V gene, CDR1 is SEHNR and CDR2 is FQNEAQ (reference sequence). CDR3 sequence reads: CASSLNDRLSYGYTF. CDR3 sequence (DNA): TGTGCCAGCAGCTTAAATGACAGATTATCGTATGGCTACACCTTC. The full variable domain, its missing parts supplied by reference TRBV7-9 and TRBJ1-2, is DTGVSQNPRHKITKRGQNVTFRCDPISEHNRLYWYRQTLGQGPEFLTYFQNEAQLEKSRLLSDRFSAERPKGSFSTLEIQRTEQGDSAMYLCASSLNDRLSYGYTFGSGTRLTVV.

The V gene is TRBV19, the J gene TRBJ2-3, with 14 bases that match TRBD2. In germline, CDR1 is LNHDA, CDR2 SQIVND (reference sequence). This CDR3 comprises 16 residues. The trim removed 3 bases at V and 8 bases at J, leaving 7 bases unmatched. The CDR3 is CASSMTSGGAVVTQYF. The CDR3 nucleotides read TGTGCCAGTAGTATGACTAGCGGGGGGGCCGTTGTTACGCAGTATTTT.

The CDR3 DNA sequence: TGTGCCATCAGTCCTTCTACAGGAGCCTACGAGCAGTACTTC. It is translated as CAISPSTGAYEQYF. The V call is TRBV10-3, the J call TRBJ2-7; TRBD1 is a possible D gene (5 bases). In germline, CDR1 is ENHRY, CDR2 SYGVKD. The length of the CDR3 is 14 residues. The V and J ends lost 5 bases and 2 bases respectively, with 13 bases between them.

The V and J genes are TRBV5-1 and TRBJ2-6, with D maybe TRBD2 (6 bases). Per germline, CDR1 SGHRS and CDR2 YFSETQ. V dropped 3 bases and J dropped 0 bases, with 7 bases sitting between them. CDR3 length: 15 amino acids. CDR3 in amino acids: CASSWRASGANVLTF. The CDR3 region has the DNA TGCGCCAGCAGCTGGAGGGCCTCTGGGGCCAACGTCCTGACTTTC.

This chain links TRBV4-1 with TRBJ1-5; 9 bases are a match to TRBD1. V dropped 2 bases and J dropped 2; count of bases not matched to a gene: 10. CDR1 MGHRA and CDR2 YSYEKL come from the germline V gene. This CDR3 spans 18 amino acids. CDR3 DNA sequence: TGCGCCAGCAGCCAATACCGGGACAGGGAATCCGGCAATCAGCCCCAGCATTTT. Protein product: CASSQYRDRESGNQPQHF.

In this sample, this clone turned up once. The CDR3 DNA sequence: TGTGCCAGCAGCTCAGTCACAGGGGCTGAAGCTTTCTTT. Translation gives CASSSVTGAEAFF. The chain links TRBV7-9 to TRBJ1-1, with 7 bases aligning to TRBD1. With 4 bases clipped from V and 6 bases from J, the junction kept 5 bases outside the gene matches. This CDR3 spans 13 amino acids. Per the germline V gene, CDR1 is SEHNR and CDR2 is FQNEAQ (reference sequence).

This sequence joins TRBV10-3 and TRBJ1-1, with D perhaps matching TRBD1 (5 bases). Germline V gene data show CDR1 as ENHRY and CDR2 as SYGVKD. V was trimmed by 3 bases and J by 0 bases, leaving 8 bases between them. The CDR3 runs to 14 residues. The DNA of the CDR3 is TGTGCCATCAGTGATCGGGGGTTGAACACTGAAGCTTTCTTT. Its translation: CAISDRGLNTEAFF.

The V call is TRBV10-3, the J call TRBJ2-2, with TRBD1 matching over 10 bases. V gave up 8 bases and J gave up 4 bases; unmatched junction bases: 7. Germline loops: CDR1 ENHRY, CDR2 SYGVKD. The CDR3 is made up of 15 amino acids. CDR3 DNA: TGTGCCATCGCCCGTGGGGACAGGGGCACCGGGGAGCTGTTTTTT. Residues: CAIARGDRGTGELFF.

CDR3 DNA sequence: TGTGCCAGCAGTTCGGACAGGGGGTACTACGAGCAGTACGTC. It is translated as CASSSDRGYYEQYV. The rearrangement links TRBV28 to TRBJ2-7, with 10 bases that match TRBD1. CDR3 length: 14 amino acids. Per germline, CDR1 MDHEN and CDR2 SYDVKM. The V segment lost 4 bases and the J segment 3 bases; nucleotides outside the gene matches: 3.

This chain uses TRBV30 with TRBJ2-7; D unclear. The CDR3 has 15 amino acids. V shed 2 bases and J shed 2 bases, with 16 bases lying between them. Germline CDR1 is GTSNPN and CDR2 is SVGIG (reference sequence). The CDR3, as DNA: TGTGCCTGGAGTTCCACGTGGAACGGCGCCTACGAGCAGTACTTC. It encodes CAWSSTWNGAYEQYF.

The rearrangement uses TRBV4-1 and TRBJ1-1; D ambiguous. The ends were cut back, 4 bases at V and 0 bases at J, with 3 bases in the middle. The germline gives CDR1 MGHRA, CDR2 YSYEKL. The CDR3 extends over 12 amino acids. The CDR3 is CASSRVNTEAFF. Written as DNA, the CDR3 is TGCGCCAGCAGCCGGGTGAACACTGAAGCTTTCTTT.

The chain is built from TRBV5-5 and TRBJ2-3; 7 positions match TRBD1. V lost 4 bases and J lost 6; bases outside the gene matches: 5. The CDR3 totals 13 residues. The germline CDR1 and CDR2 sequences are SGHKS and YYEKEE (reference sequence). As DNA, the CDR3 is TGTGCCAGCAGCAAAGACAGGGAGGATACGCAGTATTTT. It codes for CASSKDREDTQYF.

V is TRBV11-2 and J is TRBJ2-4; D is ambiguous. V was clipped by 5 bases and J by 12 bases, with 11 bases between them. The germline gives CDR1 SGHAT, CDR2 FQNNGV. This CDR3 has 11 residues. CDR3 protein: CASSHRWGQYF. The CDR3 DNA reads as TGTGCCAGCAGCCACCGGTGGGGTCAGTACTTC.

The CDR3 is CASSLMSSYNEQFF. The DNA of the CDR3 is TGTGCCAGCAGTTTGATGAGCTCCTACAATGAGCAGTTCTTC. The gene calls are TRBV2 and TRBJ2-1; D is unclear. V was clipped by 5 bases and J by 0 bases, with 8 bases between them. This CDR3 spans 14 amino acids. In germline, CDR1 is SNHLY, CDR2 FYNNEI.

The chain carries TRBV11-2 and TRBJ2-7; a weak D match, TRBD1 (6 bases). With 6 bases removed from V and 7 bases from J, the gap between germline ends came to 22 bases. The germline CDR1 and CDR2 sequences are SGHAT and FQNNGV. This CDR3 is built from 15 residues. CDR3 residues: CASSLRGDQGREQYV. CDR3 sequence (DNA): TGTGCCAGCAGTCTCAGGGGAGACCAGGGTAGGGAGCAGTACGTC.

The chain links TRBV5-6 to TRBJ1-1, with 8 bases fitting TRBD1. CDR1 SGHDT and CDR2 YYEEEE come from the germline V gene. This CDR3 region has 14 residues. The V and J ends lost 4 bases and 2 bases, in that order; junction bases with no gene match: 4. Written as DNA, the CDR3 is TGTGCCAGCAGCGCGCAGGGGGCCAACACTGAAGCTTTCTTT. It is translated as CASSAQGANTEAFF.

The V call is TRBV28, the J call TRBJ2-3; D may be TRBD1 (5 bases). The CDR3 has 16 residues. Germline lookup yields CDR1 MDHEN and CDR2 SYDVKM. Trimming took 3 bases from V and 1 from J, leaving 14 bases between them. The CDR3 reads CASSFMGLPGTDTQYF. The CDR3 DNA reads TGTGCCAGCAGTTTCATGGGGCTACCGGGCACAGATACGCAGTATTTT.

This clone was seen more than once but under ten times. The chain has TRBV21-1 and TRBJ2-7; the table gives TRBD2 as D, unverified against the DNA. TRBV21-1 is classified as a pseudogene. This CDR3 has 10 residues. The CDR3 sequence is CASSEKEQYF. CDR3 DNA sequence: TGTGCCAGCAGCGAGAAAGAGCAGTACTTC.